Shown below are 16 T cell receptor beta chains from a single sample sequenced in a study of blood T cell repertoires in COVID-19. Using immunoSEQ multiplex PCR, the repertoire was profiled, and TCRdb retains in-frame clones only, with some absent. The table lists about 250,000 clones, around 85% of them singletons. The sample consisted of peripheral blood. Receptors originate from a man older than 75 with acute or convalescent COVID-19.

V and J are TRBV7-9 and TRBJ1-1; D is ambiguous. Trimming pared 4 bases from V and 1 base from J, leaving 7 bases between. CDR1 is SEHNR, CDR2 FQNEAQ, per germline (reference sequence). The CDR3 has 13 residues. In DNA, the CDR3 is TGTGCCAGCAGCTCAAGCGGGAACACTGAAGCTTTCTTT. Its translation is CASSSSGNTEAFF.

This sequence joins TRBV9 and TRBJ2-3; 12 bases are a match to TRBD2. CDR1 SGDLS and CDR2 YYNGEE come from the germline V gene. J was trimmed by 2 bases and V by 2 bases; bases with no gene match: 3. The CDR3 length is 16 residues. The CDR3 DNA reads as TGTGCCAGCAGCGTTGGACTAGCGGGGATCACAGATACGCAGTATTTT. It codes for CASSVGLAGITDTQYF.

V is TRBV7-3 and J is TRBJ2-3; 13 nucleotides agree with TRBD2. The ends lost 4 bases at V and 5 bases at J; junction bases unmatched: 15. The CDR3 consists of 19 residues. Germline V CDR1 and CDR2: SGHTA, FQGTGA. This CDR3 reads CASSWDPGLAGFRGDTQYF. The DNA for the CDR3 is TGTGCCAGCAGCTGGGATCCGGGACTAGCGGGATTTCGAGGAGATACGCAGTATTTT.

The V and J genes are TRBV29-1 and TRBJ2-7; 9 bases are a match to TRBD1. The CDR3 has 13 amino acids. CDR1 and CDR2 (germline): SQVTM, ANQGSEA. V was clipped by 7 bases and J by 7 bases; unmatched bases: 11. The CDR3 DNA is TGCAGCGCCGCCGGGACAGGGCCTACTGAGCAGTACTTC. It yields the protein CSAAGTGPTEQYF.

The rearrangement uses TRBV7-9 and TRBJ1-2; D is uncertain. The CDR3 is 15 amino acids. V lost 1 base and J 5 bases, leaving 14 bases between the germline ends. Germline V gene data show CDR1 as SEHNR and CDR2 as FQNEAQ (reference sequence). As DNA, the CDR3 is TGTGCCAGCAGCTTAGACTCCCTGCCAGGATATGGCTACACCTTC. Encoded protein: CASSLDSLPGYGYTF.

This chain uses TRBV28 with TRBJ2-1, with D perhaps matching TRBD2 (6 bases). V lost 5 bases and J lost 9, with 20 bases in between. This CDR3 is built from 15 residues. Germline assignment: CDR1 MDHEN and CDR2 SYDVKM. DNA of the CDR3: TGTGCCAGCAGTGTTACGACGAGGGCCGGGGGTGAGCAGTTCTTC. Amino acid sequence: CASSVTTRAGGEQFF.

The chain links TRBV20-1 to TRBJ2-5, with 8 bases that match TRBD2. With 3 bases clipped from V and 5 bases from J, the junction kept 11 bases outside the gene matches. In germline, CDR1 is DFQATT, CDR2 SNEGSKA (reference sequence). The CDR3 is made up of 15 amino acids. This CDR3 reads CSASERPGLGETQYF. The CDR3 DNA sequence: TGCAGTGCTAGTGAACGCCCGGGACTAGGGGAGACCCAGTACTTC.

This sequence joins TRBV11-1 and TRBJ2-2; 9 bases map to TRBD2. Trimming took 6 bases from V and 3 from J; bases not matched to a gene: 8. Per germline, CDR1 SGHAT and CDR2 FQDESV (reference sequence). The CDR3 has 16 amino acids. The CDR3 reads CASRSSSGTDTGELFF. The CDR3 DNA follows: TGTGCCAGCAGATCCTCTAGCGGGACCGACACCGGGGAGCTGTTTTTT.

The chain uses TRBV5-4 and TRBJ2-2; 11 nucleotides align to TRBD2. Germline CDR1 and CDR2: SGHNT and YYREEE (reference sequence). The length of the CDR3 is 18 residues. J was trimmed by 0 bases and V by 2 bases; bases with no gene match: 6. DNA for the CDR3: TGTGCCAGCAGCTTTCGGACTAGCGGGTCGTCGAACACCGGGGAGCTGTTTTTT. Its protein product is CASSFRTSGSSNTGELFF.

This chain connects TRBV29-1 to TRBJ2-3, with 7 bases fitting TRBD2. CDR1 and CDR2 (germline): SQVTM, ANQGSEA. This CDR3 is built from 14 residues. Germline trimming cut 5 bases from V and 6 bases from J; bases unmatched to any gene: 11. CDR3 in amino acids: CSVSAGVIRDTQYF. The CDR3 DNA reads as TGCAGCGTTTCTGCGGGAGTAATCAGGGATACGCAGTATTTT.

This chain uses TRBV19 with TRBJ2-6; 8 positions agree with TRBD1. Germline V CDR1 and CDR2: LNHDA, SQIVND (reference sequence). The length of the CDR3 is 17 residues. The ends lost 5 bases at V and 4 bases at J; junction bases unmatched: 10. The CDR3 sequence is CASSSGTGRSGANVLTF. The CDR3 DNA reads as TGTGCCAGTAGTTCAGGGACAGGCCGTTCAGGGGCCAACGTCCTGACTTTC.

The J gene is TRBJ2-1, the V gene TRBV19; D not certain. V was cut by 3 bases and J by 0 bases, with 12 bases left in between. Germline V gene sequence: CDR1 LNHDA, CDR2 SQIVND (reference sequence). This CDR3 is built from 16 residues. Here the CDR3 DNA reads TGTGCCAGTAGTATCGACGGGTCCAGCTCCTACAATGAGCAGTTCTTC. This gives the protein CASSIDGSSSYNEQFF.

This chain connects TRBV6-5 to TRBJ1-5; 9 bases are shared with TRBD1. CDR1 and CDR2 from the germline V gene are MNHEY and SVGAGI. V trimming: 8 bases; J trimming: 5 bases; junction bases outside the gene matches: 4. The CDR3 extends over 13 amino acids. The CDR3 reads CASGTGRYQPQHF. CDR3 coding DNA: TGTGCCAGCGGGACAGGGCGGTATCAGCCCCAGCATTTT.

The chain joins TRBV5-6 to TRBJ1-2; 11 nucleotides agree with TRBD1. The V and J ends lost 6 bases and 4 bases, in that order; junction bases with no gene match: 8. The CDR3 runs to 15 residues. Germline V CDR1 and CDR2: SGHDT, YYEEEE. For the CDR3, the DNA is TGTGCCAGCATCAGGACAGGGGGCACAATCTATGGCTACACCTTC. Translation gives CASIRTGGTIYGYTF.

V and J are TRBV6-2 or TRBV6-3 and TRBJ2-7; D remains unclear. The CDR3 sequence is 14 residues long. Looked up from germline, CDR1 is MNHEY and CDR2 is SVGEGT. V lost 5 bases and J 6 bases, leaving 17 bases between the germline ends. CDR3 residues: CASSLGLVSGEQYF. As DNA, the CDR3 is TGTGCCAGCAGTCTGGGCCTCGTCAGTGGCGAGCAGTACTTC.

This chain connects TRBV6-1 to TRBJ1-2, with a possible D match to TRBD1 (5 bases). This CDR3 is 13 amino acids long. V was cut by 2 bases and J by 12 bases, with 16 bases left in between. Germline assignment: CDR1 MNHNS and CDR2 SASEGT. For the CDR3, the DNA is TGTGCCAGCAGTGAAAACAGGCCTGCCCCCCACACCTTC. Residues: CASSENRPAPHTF.